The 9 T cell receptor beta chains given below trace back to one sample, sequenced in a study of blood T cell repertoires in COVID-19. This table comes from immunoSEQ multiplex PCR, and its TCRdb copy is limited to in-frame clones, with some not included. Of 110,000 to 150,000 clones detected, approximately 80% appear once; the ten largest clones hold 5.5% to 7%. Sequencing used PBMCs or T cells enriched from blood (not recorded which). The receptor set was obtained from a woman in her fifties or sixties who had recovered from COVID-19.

The CDR3 coding sequence is TGTGCCAGCAGCCGTAAGGGAAGGGGCTATGGCTACACCTTC. This translates into CASSRKGRGYGYTF. The rearrangement uses TRBV2 and TRBJ1-2, with a weak D call TRBD1 (5 bases). Germline-derived CDR1 and CDR2 are SNHLY and FYNNEI. The CDR3 covers 14 residues. V lost 6 bases, J lost 4 bases, and 15 bases lay in between.

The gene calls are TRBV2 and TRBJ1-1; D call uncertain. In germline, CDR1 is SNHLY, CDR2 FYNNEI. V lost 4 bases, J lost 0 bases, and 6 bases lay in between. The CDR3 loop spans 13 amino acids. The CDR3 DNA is TGTGCCAGCAGTGTAGAGCTGAACACTGAAGCTTTCTTT. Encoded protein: CASSVELNTEAFF.

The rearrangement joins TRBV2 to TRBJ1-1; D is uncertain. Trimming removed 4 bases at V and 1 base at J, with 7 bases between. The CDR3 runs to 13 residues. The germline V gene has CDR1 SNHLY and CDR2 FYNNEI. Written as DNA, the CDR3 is TGTGCCAGCAGTGTACAGAGGAACACTGAAGCTTTCTTT. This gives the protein CASSVQRNTEAFF.

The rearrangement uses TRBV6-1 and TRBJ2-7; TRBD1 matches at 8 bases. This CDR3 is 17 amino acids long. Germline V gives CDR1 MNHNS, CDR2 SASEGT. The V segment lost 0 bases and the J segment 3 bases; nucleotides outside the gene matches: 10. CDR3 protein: CASSEATRTGSFYEQYV. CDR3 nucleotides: TGTGCCAGCAGTGAAGCGACTCGGACAGGGAGTTTCTACGAGCAGTACGTC.

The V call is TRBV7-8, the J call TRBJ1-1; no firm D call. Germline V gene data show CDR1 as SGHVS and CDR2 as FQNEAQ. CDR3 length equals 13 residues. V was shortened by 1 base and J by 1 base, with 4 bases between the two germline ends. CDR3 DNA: TGTGCCAGCAGCTTAGGGGCGAACACTGAAGCTTTCTTT. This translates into CASSLGANTEAFF.

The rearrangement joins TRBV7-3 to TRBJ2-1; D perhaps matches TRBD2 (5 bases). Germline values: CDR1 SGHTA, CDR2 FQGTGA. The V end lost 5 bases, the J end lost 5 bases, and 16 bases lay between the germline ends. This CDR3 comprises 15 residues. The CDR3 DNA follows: TGTGCCAGCAGCCCCCCCTCGCCCGGGGACAATGAGCAGTTCTTC. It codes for CASSPPSPGDNEQFF.

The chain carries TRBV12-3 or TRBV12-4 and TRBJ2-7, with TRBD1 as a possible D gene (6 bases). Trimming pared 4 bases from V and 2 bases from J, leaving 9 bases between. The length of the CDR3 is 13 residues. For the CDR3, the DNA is TGTGCCAGCAGTTCGGACAGCCCCTACGAGCAGTACTTC. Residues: CASSSDSPYEQYF.

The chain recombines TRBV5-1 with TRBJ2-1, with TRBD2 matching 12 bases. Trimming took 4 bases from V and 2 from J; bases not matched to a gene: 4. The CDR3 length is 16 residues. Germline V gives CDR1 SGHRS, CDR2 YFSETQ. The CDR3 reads CASSKTSGGTYNEQFF. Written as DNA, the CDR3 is TGCGCCAGCAGCAAGACTAGCGGGGGCACCTACAATGAGCAGTTCTTC. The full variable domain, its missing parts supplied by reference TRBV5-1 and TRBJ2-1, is KAGVTQTPRYLIKTRGQQVTLSCSPISGHRSVSWYQQTPGQGLQFLFEYFSETQRNKGNFPGRFSGRQFSNSRSEMNVSTLELGDSALYLCASSKTSGGTYNEQFFGPGTRLTVL.

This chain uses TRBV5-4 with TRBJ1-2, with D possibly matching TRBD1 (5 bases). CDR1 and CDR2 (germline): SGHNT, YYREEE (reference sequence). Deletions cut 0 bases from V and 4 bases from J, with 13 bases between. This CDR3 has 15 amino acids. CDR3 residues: CASSLDWGGFYGYTF. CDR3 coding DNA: TGTGCCAGCAGCTTGGATTGGGGGGGGTTCTATGGCTACACCTTC.